This passage covers 10 T cell receptor beta chains from one sample sequenced in a study of beta chain features in type 1 diabetes. Antigens for these TCRs are unknown. As every portion of the isolated RNA was reverse transcribed, the sequencing read expressed TCRB transcripts. The method was immunoSEQ multiplex PCR; TCRdb's version includes in-frame clones alone and lacks a portion of them. The table has almost 350,000 clones, approximately 9.7% seen once. General study results and limits: Researchers report that Type 1 diabetes patients had moderately but significantly shorter TCRB CDR3s across all four CD4+ subsets.

Sample: central memory CD4+ T cells from blood. The receptors shown here come from a man under 40 with type 1 diabetes.

This sequence joins TRBV10-3 and TRBJ2-7; 12 positions agree with TRBD2. The J segment lost 4 bases and the V segment lost 3 bases, leaving 1 base of the junction unmatched. This CDR3 is built from 14 residues. Germline CDR1 is ENHRY and CDR2 is SYGVKD. The DNA for the CDR3 is TGTGCCATCAGTGAAGGGACTAGCGGGTACGAGCAGTACTTC. As protein: CAISEGTSGYEQYF.

A few counts support this clone. The V gene is TRBV7-9, the J gene TRBJ1-4; D unclear. Germline V gene data show CDR1 as SEHNR and CDR2 as FQNEAQ (reference sequence). The CDR3 is 14 residues long. V lost 5 bases to trimming and J lost 4 bases, with 11 bases between them. This CDR3 reads CASSPPGLNEKLFF. For the CDR3, the DNA is TGTGCCAGCAGCCCACCGGGCCTTAATGAAAAACTGTTTTTT.

This clone was found many times. The V call is TRBV28, the J call TRBJ2-2; D is unclear. Between the trimmed V and J ends, which lost 6 bases and 8 bases, there was a span of 7 bases. The CDR3 runs to 11 residues. The germline CDR1 and CDR2 sequences are MDHEN and SYDVKM. The CDR3 loop is CASRLTGELFF. Written as DNA, the CDR3 is TGTGCCAGCAGGTTAACGGGGGAGCTGTTTTTT.

The V call is TRBV18, the J call TRBJ1-1; 7 bases map to TRBD1. Germline V gene data show CDR1 as KGHSH and CDR2 as LQKENI. V shed 3 bases, J shed 0 bases, and the junction held 13 bases outside the gene matches. The CDR3 is made up of 18 amino acids. CDR3 amino acids: CASSPTGQPLGMNTEAFF. The CDR3 nucleotides are TGTGCCAGCTCACCCACGGGACAGCCCCTCGGAATGAACACTGAAGCTTTCTTT. The entire variable domain, with the rest obtained from reference TRBV18 and TRBJ1-1, is as follows: NAGVMQNPRHLVRRRGQEARLRCSPMKGHSHVYWYRQLPEEGLKFMVYLQKENIIDESGMPKERFSAEFPKEGPSILRIQQVVRGDSAAYFCASSPTGQPLGMNTEAFFGQGTRLTVV.

The chain carries TRBV30 and TRBJ1-6; perhaps TRBD1 as D (5 bases). The CDR3 length is 14 residues. V was pared by 2 bases and J by 14 bases, with 19 bases between. Germline V gene lookup returns CDR1 GTSNPN and CDR2 SVGIG (reference sequence). CDR3 DNA: TGTGCCTGGAGTCAGCAGGGCCAGGCCAGCACCCTCCACTTT. Protein: CAWSQQGQASTLHF. Variable domain in full (rest from reference TRBV30 and TRBJ1-6): SQTIHQWPATLVQPVGSPLSLECTVEGTSNPNLYWYRQAAGRGLQLLFYSVGIGQISSEVPQNLSASRPQDRQFILSSKKLLLSDSGFYLCAWSQQGQASTLHFGNGTRLTVT.

The gene calls are TRBV5-5 and TRBJ2-5; D remains unclear. CDR3 length: 15 residues. Looked up from germline, CDR1 is SGHKS and CDR2 is YYEKEE (reference sequence). With 1 base removed from V and 1 base from J, the gap between germline ends came to 11 bases. CDR3 nucleotide sequence: TGTGCCAGCAGCTTGAGTACGATGCGCCAAGAGACCCAGTACTTC. This translates into CASSLSTMRQETQYF.

This clone was detected ten times or more. This rearrangement joins TRBV2 to TRBJ2-7, with unresolved D. The CDR3 is made up of 12 amino acids. Germline lookup yields CDR1 SNHLY and CDR2 FYNNEI. Trimming shortened V by 4 bases and J by 12 bases, and 16 bases separated the two germline ends. The CDR3 here is CASSASTTEGYF. CDR3 in DNA: TGTGCCAGCAGTGCGAGCACGACCGAAGGGTACTTC.

The chain uses TRBV2 and TRBJ1-1; D gene uncertain. CDR1 and CDR2 from the germline V gene are SNHLY and FYNNEI. Deletions cut 4 bases from V and 2 bases from J, with 11 bases between. The CDR3 has 14 residues. The CDR3 region is CASSVGQENTEAFF. Written as DNA, the CDR3 is TGTGCCAGCAGTGTAGGGCAGGAAAACACTGAAGCTTTCTTT.

The chain has TRBV6-6 and TRBJ1-5, with D uncertain. This CDR3 is built from 15 residues. The germline CDR1 and CDR2 sequences are MNHNY and SVGAGI (reference sequence). V dropped 5 bases and J dropped 3 bases, with 14 bases sitting between them. CDR3 protein: CASSRTEVANQPQHF. The CDR3 nucleotides read TGTGCCAGCAGTCGCACCGAGGTGGCCAATCAGCCCCAGCATTTT.

This chain joins TRBV7-2 and TRBJ2-5; TRBD1 is a possible D gene (5 bases). Trimming left V 4 bases short and J 7 bases short, with 19 bases between. The CDR3 runs to 15 residues. CDR1 and CDR2 (germline): SGHTA, FQGNSA. The CDR3 DNA reads as TGTGCCAGCAGCTCATCTCCAGTACAGGCATCGACCCAGTACTTC. Its protein is CASSSSPVQASTQYF.